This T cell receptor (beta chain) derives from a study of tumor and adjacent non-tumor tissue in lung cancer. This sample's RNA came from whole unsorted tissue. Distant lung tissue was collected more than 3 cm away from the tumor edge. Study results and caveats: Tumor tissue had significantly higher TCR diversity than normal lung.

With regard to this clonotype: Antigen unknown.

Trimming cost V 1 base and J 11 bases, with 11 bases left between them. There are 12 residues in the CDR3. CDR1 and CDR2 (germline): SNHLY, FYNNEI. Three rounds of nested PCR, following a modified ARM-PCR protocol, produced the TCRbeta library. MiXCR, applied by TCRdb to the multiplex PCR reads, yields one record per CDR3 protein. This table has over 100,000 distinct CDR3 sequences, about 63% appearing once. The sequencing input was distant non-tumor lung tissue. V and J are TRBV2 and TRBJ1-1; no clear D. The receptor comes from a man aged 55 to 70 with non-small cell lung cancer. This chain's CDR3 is CASSEVTADAFF. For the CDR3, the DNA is TGTGCCAGCAGTGAAGTAACGGCGGACGCTTTCTTT.